These 5 T cell receptor beta chains were all obtained from the same sample, sequenced in a study of vaccination and CD4 T cells after COVID-19. Treatment described: 10-day PBMC culture with coronavirus spike peptide pools or control peptides (ViraFEST assay). The Oncomine TCR Beta short-read assay was what sequenced the DNA obtained from cultured CD4+ T cells. MiXCR, run by TCRdb on the PCR reads, gives a single entry per CDR3 protein. Of about 9,500 distinct CDR3 sequences in the sample, approximately 57% were seen once. For these TCRs, the target antigens are not known. Specimen: CD4+ T cells from blood, cultured in vitro. The receptor source for this set is a human donor who had recovered from COVID-19.

The rearrangement joins TRBV7-8 to TRBJ1-6; D not resolved. Looked up from germline, CDR1 is SGHVS and CDR2 is FQNEAQ. The CDR3 length is 17 residues. Trimming took 2 bases from V and 7 from J, leaving 18 bases between them. The CDR3 is CASSLLPQRSENSPLHF. Here the CDR3 DNA reads TGTGCCAGCAGCTTACTTCCACAGAGATCCGAAAATTCACCCCTCCACTTT.

V usage is TRBV20-1 and J usage is TRBJ2-7; D unresolved. Trimming cost V 0 bases and J 2 bases, with 8 bases left between them. The CDR3 is 13 amino acids. Germline-derived CDR1 and CDR2 are DFQATT and SNEGSKA (reference sequence). CDR3 protein: CSARDRRTYEQYF. The CDR3 nucleotides read TGCAGTGCTAGAGATCGCAGAACCTACGAGCAGTACTTC.

The chain has TRBV7-8 and TRBJ2-3, with a possible D match to TRBD2 (5 bases). Trimming took 6 bases from V and 2 from J, leaving 15 bases between them. Germline V gene sequence: CDR1 SGHVS, CDR2 FQNEAQ. This CDR3 spans 15 amino acids. Here the CDR3 DNA reads TGTGCCAGCAGATTAAACACCGACTACACAGATACGCAGTATTTT. It yields the protein CASRLNTDYTDTQYF.

This chain joins TRBV28 and TRBJ2-5; D perhaps matches TRBD1 (6 bases). In germline, CDR1 is MDHEN, CDR2 SYDVKM. The V end was cut by 5 bases, the J end by 4 bases, with 20 bases between. The CDR3 consists of 16 residues. The CDR3 loop is CASSGSIQGVTETQYF. The CDR3 DNA sequence: TGTGCCAGCAGTGGCTCTATACAGGGAGTTACAGAGACCCAGTACTTC.

This rearrangement joins TRBV6-1 to TRBJ2-5; 7 nucleotides line up with TRBD2. V lost 3 bases to trimming and J lost 5 bases; unmatched junction nucleotides: 12. The CDR3 has 16 amino acids. From germline, CDR1 is MNHNS and CDR2 SASEGT. The CDR3 DNA follows: TGTGCCAGCAGTGATAGCCTAGCGGCCGCCCGGGAGACCCAGTACTTC. Translating gives CASSDSLAAARETQYF.